Below are 9 T cell receptor beta chains sequenced from a single sample in a study of regulatory T cells in long-lasting Graves disease. Time point reported: newly diagnosed GD, antithyroid drugs for less than 3 months. Scientists built the TCR library using RNA that was extracted from PBMCs. Construction of TCR beta libraries relied on iRepertoire HTBI primers and on Arm-PCR targeting CDR3 regions. One entry per CDR3 protein results from TCRdb running MiXCR on the multiplex PCR reads. Of approximately 400,000 distinct CDR3 sequences listed, about 15% were seen once; the top ten hold 16%. Separately, the same data were catalogued under a study of T cells in Graves' hyperthyroidism and ophthalmopathy.

The sample in question was peripheral blood mononuclear cells (PBMCs), obtained at new diagnosis, from a patient treated with antithyroid drugs. These receptor sequences come from a woman aged 25 to 39 with Graves disease.

The V call is TRBV7-6, the J call TRBJ2-3, with 9 positions matching TRBD1. The CDR3 covers 15 residues. CDR1 is SGHVS, CDR2 FNYEAQ, per germline. The J segment lost 3 bases and the V segment lost 5 bases, leaving 6 bases of the junction unmatched. The CDR3: CASSAQGARTDTQYF. The CDR3 bases are TGTGCCAGCAGCGCACAGGGGGCGCGAACAGATACGCAGTATTTT.

This rearrangement joins TRBV20-1 to TRBJ1-5, with D perhaps matching TRBD1 (6 bases). Trimming cost V 6 bases and J 5 bases, with 20 bases left between them. In germline, CDR1 is DFQATT, CDR2 SNEGSKA (reference sequence). This CDR3 is 15 amino acids long. The CDR3 region has the DNA TGCAGTGCAAGGACAGATGGAAACCCACATCAGCCCCAGCATTTT. It specifies CSARTDGNPHQPQHF.

This clonotype was recorded at least ten times. The CDR3 DNA is TGTGCCTGGAGGGGCCAGGGCATAAGCAATCAGCCCCAGCATTTT. Protein: CAWRGQGISNQPQHF. This chain links TRBV30 with TRBJ1-5; possibly TRBD1 for D (5 bases). The germline V gene has CDR1 GTSNPN and CDR2 SVGIG (reference sequence). Trimming removed 3 bases from V and 1 base from J, with 13 bases in between. The CDR3 spans 15 residues.

This clonotype was seen many times. The chain employs TRBV28 and TRBJ2-7; either TRBD1 or TRBD2 may supply D (6 bases each). The V end lost 6 bases, the J end lost 2 bases, and 20 bases lay between the germline ends. CDR1 is MDHEN and CDR2 is SYDVKM in the germline V gene. This CDR3 is 16 amino acids long. The CDR3 region has the DNA TGTGCCAGCAGCCCCCTCCCCAGGGGCGGGACCTACGAGCAGTACTTC. Translation gives CASSPLPRGGTYEQYF.

This clonotype was seen repeatedly, ten times or more. The chain is built from TRBV12-3 or TRBV12-4 and TRBJ1-5, with a weak D call TRBD1 (6 bases). This CDR3 has 15 amino acids. V was pared by 3 bases and J by 7 bases, with 16 bases between. As DNA, the CDR3 is TGTGCCAGCAGTTTGATACGGGGGGCGGGACAGCCCCAGCATTTT. The encoded protein is CASSLIRGAGQPQHF.

This clonotype was observed at least ten times. The gene calls are TRBV20-1 and TRBJ2-7; weak D call: TRBD2 (5 bases). The germline V gene has CDR1 DFQATT and CDR2 SNEGSKA (reference sequence). The CDR3 extends over 12 amino acids. V shed 0 bases and J shed 6 bases, with 9 bases lying between them. The CDR3 bases are TGCAGTGCTAGAGATTCTAGCTCCGAGCAGTACTTC. Translation gives CSARDSSSEQYF.

The chain combines TRBV27 with TRBJ2-5; 9 bases fit TRBD1. The CDR3 extends over 18 amino acids. The trim removed 3 bases at V and 5 bases at J, leaving 16 bases unmatched. The germline CDR1 and CDR2 sequences are MNHEY and SMNVEV (reference sequence). DNA for the CDR3: TGTGCCAGCAGTTTCTCCACCGAGCCGGGACAGGGTATGGAGACCCAGTACTTC. Residues: CASSFSTEPGQGMETQYF.

The gene calls are TRBV6-1 and TRBJ2-5; the D is unclear. Germline V gives CDR1 MNHNS, CDR2 SASEGT. The CDR3 extends over 11 amino acids. The V end lost 10 bases, the J end lost 5 bases, and 11 bases lay between the germline ends. The CDR3: CATLRWETQYF. The CDR3 DNA is TGTGCCACCCTAAGATGGGAGACCCAGTACTTC.

V is TRBV20-1 and J is TRBJ2-5, with D possibly being TRBD2 (6 bases). Germline V gene lookup returns CDR1 DFQATT and CDR2 SNEGSKA (reference sequence). This CDR3 region has 14 residues. Trimming took off 3 bases at V and 6 bases at J, with 17 bases between the two ends. The CDR3 reads CSARDRGYTKTQYF. The DNA for the CDR3 is TGCAGTGCTAGGGACCGGGGGTACACGAAGACCCAGTACTTC.